The clone carrying this TCR beta chain was seen ten or more times. Unique molecular identifiers were incorporated into the prepared TCRbeta library. TCRdb re-called the PCR reads through MiXCR, storing one row per CDR3 protein. The sample holds roughly 300,000 distinct CDR3 sequences, under 14% seen once. This specimen belongs to a study of T-cell reconstitution after alpha-beta-depleted transplantation in children. The TCR sequence derives from a male patient aged 2-15 years who had a stem cell transplant for chronic granulomatous disease, so the T cells may come from the graft donor. Sequencing used peripheral blood, obtained 180 days after TCRalphabeta/CD19-depleted stem cell transplant.

The CDR3 region has the DNA TGCAGTGCTGATTGGGCGGGACTAGTCATGAACCCCTACAATGAGCAGTTCTTC. This codes for CSADWAGLVMNPYNEQFF. The rearrangement joins TRBV20-1 to TRBJ2-1; 8 bases fit TRBD2. This CDR3 region has 18 residues. The V gene end was trimmed by 5 bases and the J gene end by 2 bases; junction bases not matched to a gene: 17. The V gene's germline CDR1 is DFQATT and CDR2 SNEGSKA (reference sequence).